Below are 25 T cell receptor beta chains sequenced from a single sample in a study of glioma-infiltrating T cells after dendritic cell vaccination. Profiled with immunoSEQ multiplex PCR; TCRdb holds only in-frame clones, not every one. The sample holds 90,000 to 95,000 clones, roughly four fifths seen once. The sample's time point: after dendritic cell vaccination, including at tumor progression/relapse. Specimen: blood, collected after dendritic cell vaccination. Receptors originate from a human donor with glioblastoma.

The chain is built from TRBV29-1 and TRBJ1-3; possibly TRBD1 for D (6 bases). Germline V gene data show CDR1 as SQVTM and CDR2 as ANQGSEA. Between the trimmed V and J ends, which lost 7 bases and 2 bases, there was a span of 12 bases. The CDR3 runs 13 residues. The CDR3, as DNA: TGCAGCGGTGGGGGGGGCCCTGGAAACACCATATATTTT. This encodes CSGGGGPGNTIYF.

This clone was detected once. V gene TRBV6-1 combines with J gene TRBJ1-1, with D unresolved. From germline, CDR1 is MNHNS and CDR2 SASEGT. Trimming took off 0 bases at V and 9 bases at J, with 17 bases between the two ends. This CDR3 contains 15 residues. The CDR3 reads CASSEAPTTNSQAFF. Written as DNA, the CDR3 is TGTGCCAGCAGTGAAGCCCCCACCACAAATTCGCAAGCTTTCTTT.

The rearrangement links TRBV7-9 to TRBJ1-3, with 7 bases lining up with TRBD1. V dropped 8 bases and J dropped 0; count of bases not matched to a gene: 7. From germline, CDR1 is SEHNR and CDR2 FQNEAQ (reference sequence). There are 15 residues in the CDR3. CDR3 residues: CASVQGFASGNTIYF. The CDR3 DNA follows: TGTGCCAGCGTACAGGGGTTTGCCTCTGGAAACACCATATATTTT.

The rearrangement uses TRBV6-5 and TRBJ1-4; a possible D gene is TRBD1 (6 bases). Trimming cost V 2 bases and J 3 bases, with 10 bases left between them. This CDR3 spans 15 amino acids. Germline CDR1 and CDR2: MNHEY and SVGAGI. CDR3 nucleotide sequence: TGTGCCAGCAGTTACACGACAGGTTCTAATGAAAAACTGTTTTTT. Translation: CASSYTTGSNEKLFF.

The chain carries TRBV19 and TRBJ1-2; no definite D call. The CDR3 length is 15 residues. Germline-derived CDR1 and CDR2 are LNHDA and SQIVND (reference sequence). V was pared by 5 bases and J by 3 bases, with 16 bases between. CDR3 DNA: TGTGCCAGTAGTGGGGAGAGCCGAGCACACTATGGCTACACCTTC. Protein sequence: CASSGESRAHYGYTF.

V gene TRBV18 combines with J gene TRBJ2-7, with TRBD1 matching over 9 bases. The CDR3 extends over 16 amino acids. CDR1 and CDR2 from the germline V gene are KGHSH and LQKENI. The junction had 8 bases not matched to a gene; V was cut back by 0 bases and J by 5 bases. CDR3 DNA: TGTGCCAGCTCACCACCGGCGGGACAGGGACGGAACGAGCAGTACTTC. Its translation is CASSPPAGQGRNEQYF.

The chain employs TRBV6-1 and TRBJ1-4; 7 nucleotides match TRBD1. This CDR3 has 15 amino acids. Per the germline V gene, CDR1 is MNHNS and CDR2 is SASEGT. The V and J ends lost 5 bases and 2 bases, in that order; junction bases with no gene match: 5. CDR3 residues: CASSLLTGTNEKLFF. In DNA form, the CDR3 reads TGTGCCAGCAGTCTACTGACAGGGACTAATGAAAAACTGTTTTTT.

This CDR3 is CASRSQGAQETQYF. The CDR3 bases are TGCGCCAGCAGGAGCCAGGGGGCCCAAGAGACCCAGTACTTC. The chain couples TRBV5-1 to TRBJ2-5, with 8 positions matching TRBD1. The CDR3 extends over 14 amino acids. Germline CDR1 reads SGHRS; CDR2 reads YFSETQ. J lost 1 base, V lost 5 bases, and 4 bases had no gene match.

J is TRBJ1-1 and V is TRBV30, with D possibly matching TRBD1 (6 bases). Germline loops: CDR1 GTSNPN, CDR2 SVGIG (reference sequence). The CDR3 spans 16 residues. The ends were cut back, 4 bases at V and 1 base at J, with 19 bases in the middle. Here the CDR3 DNA reads TGTGCCTGGACTCCGCCCCCGGGACATTGGAACACTGAAGCTTTCTTT. It is translated as CAWTPPPGHWNTEAFF.

This chain joins TRBV5-4 and TRBJ2-3; D is unresolved. V gave up 2 bases and J gave up 2 bases, with 12 bases separating them. The germline gives CDR1 SGHNT, CDR2 YYREEE (reference sequence). This CDR3 spans 15 amino acids. The CDR3 here is CASSLKIASTDTQYF. The CDR3 DNA sequence: TGTGCCAGCAGCTTAAAAATAGCTTCCACAGATACGCAGTATTTT.

The chain joins TRBV6-6 to TRBJ1-6; 9 nucleotides match TRBD1. V shed 5 bases, J shed 7 bases, and the junction held 6 bases outside the gene matches. The CDR3 sequence is 15 residues long. Germline assignment: CDR1 MNHNY and CDR2 SVGAGI (reference sequence). The CDR3 loop reads CASSPTGGQNSPLHF. The CDR3 coding sequence is TGTGCCAGCAGTCCGACAGGGGGTCAAAATTCACCCCTCCACTTT.

Points on this clone: Other DNA sequences in the sample encode the same CDR3. This chain joins TRBV5-1 and TRBJ2-3; possible D gene TRBD2, 6 bases. Trimming cost V 0 bases and J 0 bases, with 8 bases left between them. The CDR3 contains 15 residues. CDR1 and CDR2 from the germline V gene are SGHRS and YFSETQ. CDR3 sequence reads: CASSLGGTSTDTQYF. For the CDR3, the DNA is TGCGCCAGCAGCTTGGGTGGGACTAGCACAGATACGCAGTATTTT.

This clone was picked up a small number of times. The rearrangement links TRBV6-1 to TRBJ1-2; 9 bases are a match to TRBD1. The V gene end was trimmed by 2 bases and the J gene end by 6 bases; junction bases not matched to a gene: 4. This CDR3 comprises 14 residues. Per germline, CDR1 MNHNS and CDR2 SASEGT. Written as DNA, the CDR3 is TGTGCCAGCAGTGAACCGGGACAGGGAGATGGCTACACCTTC. Translation gives CASSEPGQGDGYTF.

DNA of the CDR3: TGCGCCAGCAGTTTTGGCCTCGCTTATAGCACAGATACGCAGTATTTT. It codes for CASSFGLAYSTDTQYF. The chain uses TRBV5-1 and TRBJ2-3; D gene ambiguous. Trimming shortened V by 5 bases and J by 0 bases, and 16 bases separated the two germline ends. Germline-derived CDR1 and CDR2 are SGHRS and YFSETQ. CDR3 length: 16 residues.

The rearrangement links TRBV19 to TRBJ2-1; TRBD2 matches at 13 bases. The CDR3 covers 19 residues. Per germline, CDR1 LNHDA and CDR2 SQIVND (reference sequence). With 7 bases clipped from V and 8 bases from J, the junction kept 20 bases outside the gene matches. The CDR3 reads CASKRAASFGLAGVYEQFF. The CDR3, as DNA: TGTGCCAGTAAAAGGGCGGCATCTTTTGGACTAGCGGGAGTTTATGAGCAGTTCTTC.

V is TRBV23-1 and J is TRBJ2-3; possible D gene TRBD1, 5 bases. TRBV23-1 is designated an ORF whose function remains uncertain. The CDR3 is 19 amino acids. V was trimmed by 0 bases and J by 0 bases, leaving 19 bases between them. In DNA form, the CDR3 reads TGCGCCAGCAGTCAATCACCCTTCGACAGCGTAGGAAGCACAGATACGCAGTATTTT. Translation: CASSQSPFDSVGSTDTQYF.

This clone was observed a few times. The chain recombines TRBV6-5 with TRBJ2-1; D is perhaps TRBD1 (6 bases). The CDR3 extends over 13 amino acids. V dropped 8 bases and J dropped 5 bases, with 13 bases sitting between them. Germline V gives CDR1 MNHEY, CDR2 SVGAGI. CDR3 nucleotides: TGTGCCAGCTGCCGGGACAAGGACAATGAGCAGTTCTTC. Translated: CASCRDKDNEQFF.

V and J are TRBV6-4 and TRBJ1-5; 7 positions match TRBD1. This CDR3 is 15 amino acids long. Unmatched junction bases numbered 5, after V lost 3 bases and J lost 3 bases. Germline values: CDR1 MRHNA, CDR2 SNTAGT. In DNA, the CDR3 is TGTGCCAGCAGTGAATACGGACAGGACAATCAGCCCCAGCATTTT. Translating gives CASSEYGQDNQPQHF.

The rearrangement links TRBV2 to TRBJ2-2, with TRBD2 matching 8 bases. The CDR3 has 15 amino acids. Germline V gene lookup returns CDR1 SNHLY and CDR2 FYNNEI. V trimming: 7 bases; J trimming: 6 bases; junction bases outside the gene matches: 10. Here the CDR3 reads CASNRAGVASGELFF. The CDR3 DNA follows: TGTGCCAGCAATCGAGCGGGAGTAGCGTCCGGGGAGCTGTTTTTT.

The rearrangement links TRBV25-1 to TRBJ1-1; D uncertain. Germline-derived CDR1 and CDR2 are MGHDK and SYGVNS. V was pared by 1 base and J by 0 bases, with 12 bases between. The CDR3 is 16 amino acids. Written as DNA, the CDR3 is TGTGCCAGCAGTGAATGGGCCGGATCTCTGAACACTGAAGCTTTCTTT. Protein product: CASSEWAGSLNTEAFF.

The chain has TRBV5-4 and TRBJ1-1; TRBD1 aligns across 7 bases. The CDR3 runs 15 residues. V shed 2 bases, J shed 7 bases, and the junction held 11 bases outside the gene matches. The germline CDR1 and CDR2 sequences are SGHNT and YYREEE (reference sequence). CDR3 protein: CASSFWGIQGYEAFF. The CDR3 DNA reads TGTGCCAGCAGCTTTTGGGGAATACAGGGGTATGAAGCTTTCTTT.

DNA for the CDR3: TGTGCCAGCAGTCCCCGTGTCAGAAATTCACCCCTCCACTTT. Its translation is CASSPRVRNSPLHF. This chain links TRBV27 with TRBJ1-6; no clear D. This CDR3 region has 14 residues. The V gene lost 5 bases and the J gene lost 7 bases, with 12 bases spanning the gap. Germline-derived CDR1 and CDR2 are MNHEY and SMNVEV (reference sequence).

The chain combines TRBV29-1 with TRBJ2-3; 11 bases align to TRBD2. Germline V CDR1 and CDR2: SQVTM, ANQGSEA. This CDR3 comprises 14 residues. The V segment lost 6 bases and the J segment 3 bases; nucleotides outside the gene matches: 5. The CDR3 nucleotides are TGCAGCGTACGATTAGCGGGAGGGACAGATACGCAGTATTTT. It yields the protein CSVRLAGGTDTQYF.

This clone was counted a few times. The rearrangement joins TRBV7-2 to TRBJ1-4, with D unresolved. Looked up from germline, CDR1 is SGHTA and CDR2 is FQGNSA. The CDR3 covers 14 residues. V was shortened by 1 base and J by 2 bases, with 5 bases between the two germline ends. Here the CDR3 DNA reads TGTGCCAGCAGCTTAGGGCAGACTAATGAAAAACTGTTTTTT. It translates to CASSLGQTNEKLFF.

V and J are TRBV7-9 and TRBJ2-3; D gene uncertain. Germline V gives CDR1 SEHNR, CDR2 FQNEAQ (reference sequence). The V and J ends lost 3 bases and 6 bases respectively, with 7 bases between them. The CDR3 consists of 12 residues. For the CDR3, the DNA is TGTGCCAGCAGCTTGGTTAGTGATACGCAGTATTTT. Translated, it gives CASSLVSDTQYF.